What follows are 26 T cell receptor beta chains derived from one specimen sequenced in a study of cytomegalovirus exposure and HLA in healthy donors. The PCR had 60 Vbeta and 13 Jbeta primers. Repertoires were generated with immunoSEQ multiplex PCR, while TCRdb's copy carries only in-frame clones and drops some. The data show about 130,000 clones, with 75% to 90% seen just once and 15% to 20% held by the top ten. Sequenced material: PBMCs. Receptors originate from a man aged 18 to 29 in good health and CMV-seropositive.

V usage is TRBV28 and J usage is TRBJ2-7, with a weak D call TRBD1 (5 bases). This CDR3 region has 15 residues. V was pared by 5 bases and J by 7 bases, with 21 bases between. CDR1 and CDR2 from the germline V gene are MDHEN and SYDVKM. This CDR3 is CASSPSGPPRTEQYF. The CDR3 region has the DNA TGTGCCAGCAGTCCCTCAGGGCCCCCGCGTACGGAGCAGTACTTC. Based on the CDR3 plus reference TRBV28 and TRBJ2-7, the full variable domain is DVKVTQSSRYLVKRTGEKVFLECVQDMDHENMFWYRQDPGLGLRLIYFSYDVKMKEKGDIPEGYSVSREKKERFSLILESASTNQTSMYLCASSPSGPPRTEQYFGPGTRLTVT.

The chain employs TRBV30 and TRBJ2-3; 14 bases fit TRBD2. After removal of 5 bases from V and 6 bases from J, the junction contained 10 bases not matched to a gene. The CDR3 is 16 residues long. Germline V lookup: CDR1 GTSNPN, CDR2 SVGIG (reference sequence). The CDR3 protein is CAWQPGLAGARDTQYF. DNA of the CDR3: TGTGCCTGGCAACCGGGACTAGCGGGGGCGCGGGATACGCAGTATTTT.

The chain recombines TRBV12-1 with TRBJ1-6; TRBD1 is the table's D call, not checked against the DNA. TRBV12-1 is a listed pseudogene. The CDR3 has 14 residues. CDR3 amino acids: CASSSDRVRSPLHF. The CDR3 nucleotides are TGTGCCAGCAGCTCGGACAGGGTTCGATCACCCCTCCACTTT.

The V call is TRBV7-9, the J call TRBJ1-2; the D gene is possibly TRBD1 (6 bases). Germline V lookup: CDR1 SEHNR, CDR2 FQNEAQ (reference sequence). Deletions cut 6 bases from V and 6 bases from J, with 17 bases between. The CDR3 contains 14 residues. The CDR3 sequence is CASRKAGAYDGYTF. The CDR3 DNA sequence: TGTGCCAGCAGAAAAGCGGGGGCCTACGATGGCTACACCTTC.

The V gene is TRBV19, the J gene TRBJ1-5; D is undetermined. V shed 3 bases and J shed 2 bases, with 14 bases lying between them. Germline loops: CDR1 LNHDA, CDR2 SQIVND (reference sequence). The CDR3 length is 16 residues. The CDR3 spells CASSIRPDFGNQPQHF. The CDR3 DNA sequence: TGTGCCAGTAGTATTCGTCCGGACTTTGGCAATCAGCCCCAGCATTTT.

In DNA, the CDR3 is TGTGCCAGCAGTCGTCAACAGGGACCCCAGTACTTC. It specifies CASSRQQGPQYF. V and J are TRBV28 and TRBJ2-7; tentatively, D is TRBD1 (6 bases). The CDR3 runs 12 residues. Per the germline V gene, CDR1 is MDHEN and CDR2 is SYDVKM. Deletions cut 5 bases from V and 10 bases from J, with 15 bases between.

This chain links TRBV5-5 with TRBJ1-2; D is undetermined. The V and J ends lost 4 bases and 7 bases respectively, with 20 bases between them. The CDR3 totals 15 residues. The germline CDR1 and CDR2 sequences are SGHKS and YYEKEE (reference sequence). CDR3: CASSPTIYGVGGYTF. For the CDR3, the DNA is TGTGCCAGCAGCCCGACCATTTACGGGGTAGGTGGCTACACCTTC. Combining the CDR3 with reference TRBV5-5 and TRBJ1-2 gives the whole variable domain DAGVTQSPTHLIKTRGQQVTLRCSPISGHKSVSWYQQVLGQGPQFIFQYYEKEERGRGNFPDRFSARQFPNYSSELNVNALLLGDSALYLCASSPTIYGVGGYTFGSGTRLTVV.

The gene calls are TRBV27 and TRBJ1-1; TRBD1 agrees at 9 bases. CDR3 size: 17 residues. Looked up from germline, CDR1 is MNHEY and CDR2 is SMNVEV (reference sequence). With 3 bases clipped from V and 0 bases from J, the junction kept 8 bases outside the gene matches. Written as DNA, the CDR3 is TGTGCCAGCAGTTTGCGAAAGGGACAGGGCATGAACACTGAAGCTTTCTTT. Encoded protein: CASSLRKGQGMNTEAFF.

The chain has TRBV7-3 and TRBJ2-5; D ambiguous. Germline lookup yields CDR1 SGHTA and CDR2 FQGTGA. This CDR3 has 13 amino acids. V was cut by 5 bases and J by 4 bases, with 11 bases left in between. CDR3 residues: CASSIRERETQYF. The CDR3, as DNA: TGTGCCAGCAGCATTCGAGAGAGAGAGACCCAGTACTTC.

This rearrangement joins TRBV5-1 to TRBJ1-1; 7 nucleotides agree with TRBD1. Germline V gene lookup returns CDR1 SGHRS and CDR2 YFSETQ. Trimming cost V 1 base and J 1 base; bases outside gene matches: 1. CDR3 length: 14 amino acids. The DNA of the CDR3 is TGCGCCAGCAGCTTGACAGGGGCGAACACTGAAGCTTTCTTT. It translates to CASSLTGANTEAFF.

The gene calls are TRBV18 and TRBJ2-4; D unclear. The CDR3 length is 15 residues. V was clipped by 6 bases and J by 0 bases, with 12 bases between them. CDR1 KGHSH and CDR2 LQKENI come from the germline V gene. The CDR3 nucleotides are TGTGCCAGCTCCACGCAGCCGGGAGCCAAAAACATTCAGTACTTC. It translates to CASSTQPGAKNIQYF.

About this clone itself: Distinct nucleotide sequences in the sample also encode this CDR3. This chain's CDR3 is CASSYSGTGLYEQYF. Written as DNA, the CDR3 is TGTGCCAGCAGTTACTCGGGGACAGGTCTATACGAGCAGTACTTC. This chain connects TRBV6-5 to TRBJ2-7; 8 bases line up with TRBD1. The CDR3 spans 15 residues. The V gene's germline CDR1 is MNHEY and CDR2 SVGAGI. The junction had 5 bases not matched to a gene; V was cut back by 0 bases and J by 4 bases.

The chain links TRBV29-1 to TRBJ2-5; D is possibly TRBD1 (5 bases). The CDR3 runs 15 residues. Between the trimmed V and J ends, which lost 4 bases and 0 bases, there was a span of 15 bases. The V gene's germline CDR1 is SQVTM and CDR2 ANQGSEA. In DNA form, the CDR3 reads TGCAGCGTTGGATTGGCAGGGAAGAACCAAGAGACCCAGTACTTC. Protein sequence: CSVGLAGKNQETQYF.

V gene TRBV6-5 combines with J gene TRBJ1-1; 7 bases align to TRBD1. V was pared by 2 bases and J by 6 bases, with 6 bases of the junction left unmatched. This CDR3 spans 14 amino acids. Per germline, CDR1 MNHEY and CDR2 SVGAGI. The CDR3 DNA sequence: TGTGCCAGCAGTTACAAGACAGGGCTTCCTGAAGCTTTCTTT. It codes for CASSYKTGLPEAFF.

DNA of the CDR3: TGTGCCAGTAGTATAGGTCCAGGCGCTGATCCTGAAGCTTTCTTT. Translation: CASSIGPGADPEAFF. The gene calls are TRBV19 and TRBJ1-1, with D unresolved. The CDR3 sequence is 15 residues long. V lost 1 base and J 6 bases, leaving 15 bases between the germline ends. Germline loops: CDR1 LNHDA, CDR2 SQIVND (reference sequence).

The table lists this clone with a count of one. This chain uses TRBV7-3 with TRBJ1-2; the D is unclear. V lost 4 bases to trimming and J lost 4 bases, with 10 bases between them. Germline assignment: CDR1 SGHTA and CDR2 FQGTGA. This CDR3 has 13 residues. CDR3 amino acids: CASSSGLSYGYTF. In DNA form, the CDR3 reads TGTGCCAGCAGCTCTGGGCTGTCCTATGGCTACACCTTC.

This chain joins TRBV27 and TRBJ2-2; 8 bases line up with TRBD2. Germline CDR1 is MNHEY and CDR2 is SMNVEV (reference sequence). This CDR3 is 13 amino acids long. V shed 4 bases and J 6 bases; nucleotides not matched to a gene: 1. The CDR3 region has the DNA TGTGCCAGCAGTTCCGGGGGGGCCGGGGAGCTGTTTTTT. Amino acids: CASSSGGAGELFF.

The chain employs TRBV19 and TRBJ2-3; 8 positions agree with TRBD2. The germline CDR1 and CDR2 sequences are LNHDA and SQIVND (reference sequence). With 1 base clipped from V and 4 bases from J, the junction kept 7 bases outside the gene matches. CDR3 length: 16 residues. The CDR3 spells CASSIGGRGVPDTQYF. The CDR3 nucleotides are TGTGCCAGTAGTATAGGCGGGCGGGGGGTCCCAGATACGCAGTATTTT.

The gene calls are TRBV9 and TRBJ2-1; 8 nucleotides align to TRBD1. Looked up from germline, CDR1 is SGDLS and CDR2 is YYNGEE. J lost 5 bases, V lost 4 bases, and 8 bases had no gene match. The CDR3 length is 15 residues. CDR3 region: CASSSGTGRDNEQFF. The CDR3 DNA follows: TGTGCCAGCAGCTCCGGGACAGGTAGAGACAATGAGCAGTTCTTC.

The chain couples TRBV9 to TRBJ2-1; 9 nucleotides line up with TRBD2. The CDR3 has 15 amino acids. J gave up 8 bases and V 0 bases, and 6 bases lay outside the gene matches. Germline assignment: CDR1 SGDLS and CDR2 YYNGEE. The CDR3 DNA is TGTGCCAGCAGCGTAGGCGGGGGGGCCGTGGATGAGCAGTTCTTC. Amino acid sequence: CASSVGGGAVDEQFF.

This clone was observed once. The rearrangement uses TRBV6-6 and TRBJ1-6; the D gene is possibly TRBD1 (5 bases). CDR1 is MNHNY and CDR2 is SVGAGI in the germline V gene (reference sequence). The V end was cut by 6 bases, the J end by 14 bases, with 11 bases between. This CDR3 has 11 amino acids. CDR3 in amino acids: CASSHGGALHF. As DNA, the CDR3 is TGTGCCAGCAGCCACGGGGGGGCCCTCCACTTT.

Only a few counts were recorded for this clone. The chain uses TRBV6-5 and TRBJ1-6; perhaps TRBD1 as D (6 bases). Trimming stripped 4 bases from V and 8 bases from J, with 12 bases between. Germline V gene data show CDR1 as MNHEY and CDR2 as SVGAGI. This CDR3 is 14 amino acids long. The CDR3 spells CASSFGTKYSPLHF. The CDR3 region has the DNA TGTGCCAGCAGTTTCGGGACAAAGTATTCACCCCTCCACTTT.

V and J are TRBV5-1 and TRBJ2-3; D unresolved. Germline CDR1 SGHRS, CDR2 YFSETQ. The CDR3 totals 15 residues. Trimming removed 0 bases from V and 0 bases from J, with 8 bases in between. The CDR3 coding sequence is TGCGCCAGCAGCTTGGGCGGAACTAGCACAGATACGCAGTATTTT. It yields the protein CASSLGGTSTDTQYF.

The J gene is TRBJ2-5, the V gene TRBV28; 9 nucleotides align to TRBD2. The CDR3 extends over 19 amino acids. J lost 1 base, V lost 5 bases, and 17 bases had no gene match. The germline gives CDR1 MDHEN, CDR2 SYDVKM. The CDR3: CASSPREFSGGPPQETQYF. The CDR3 DNA reads TGTGCCAGCAGTCCCCGGGAATTTAGCGGGGGCCCCCCCCAAGAGACCCAGTACTTC.

Only one count was recorded for this clone. J is TRBJ2-1 and V is TRBV29-1; D not resolved. The CDR3 consists of 14 residues. V lost 0 bases to trimming and J lost 3 bases, with 9 bases between them. In germline, CDR1 is SQVTM, CDR2 ANQGSEA. In nucleotides, the CDR3 is TGCAGCGTTGAAGATCTGGGCAGCTACAATGAGCAGTTCTTC. It specifies CSVEDLGSYNEQFF.

The V call is TRBV28, the J call TRBJ1-5, with TRBD1 as a possible D gene (6 bases). Trimming pared 5 bases from V and 7 bases from J, leaving 15 bases between. The CDR3 covers 14 residues. Germline V gene data show CDR1 as MDHEN and CDR2 as SYDVKM. The CDR3: CASSGRQARQPQHF. Written as DNA, the CDR3 is TGTGCCAGCAGTGGCCGACAGGCTAGGCAGCCCCAGCATTTT. The complete variable domain, with remaining parts taken from reference TRBV28 and TRBJ1-5, reads DVKVTQSSRYLVKRTGEKVFLECVQDMDHENMFWYRQDPGLGLRLIYFSYDVKMKEKGDIPEGYSVSREKKERFSLILESASTNQTSMYLCASSGRQARQPQHFGDGTRLSIL.